This TCR beta chain was found in a study of blood T cell repertoires in COVID-19. At the level of the study: Researchers got acute and convalescent COVID-19 samples from the United States, Italy and Spain. T cells, B-cell-depleted T cells, or PBMCs provided the cDNA or gDNA that served as material.

The protocol was immunoSEQ multiplex PCR, while the TCRdb copy is restricted to in-frame clones and leaves out a portion. The top ten clones hold less than 6.5% of a sample with 150,000 to 200,000 clones, roughly nine tenths of them seen once. V lost 2 bases, J lost 1 base, and 12 bases lay in between. The CDR3 consists of 15 residues. Germline loops: CDR1 MDHEN, CDR2 SYDVKM. Sequencing was performed on peripheral blood. The V gene is TRBV28, the J gene TRBJ2-7; possible D gene TRBD2, 7 bases. This TCR was sampled from a human donor in a cohort sampled during active COVID-19. CDR3 loop: CASSLGEGVSYEQYF. The CDR3, as DNA: TGTGCCAGCAGTTTAGGGGAGGGGGTTTCCTACGAGCAGTACTTC.